Described below is a single T cell receptor (beta chain) sequence and its context. This specimen comes from a study of T cells expressing NK-cell markers. For TCR beta, cDNA was produced by 5'RACE template switching with UMIs. From its re-call of the 5' RACE reads, TCRdb lists each CDR3 protein once, without DNA. The sample spans under 500,000 distinct CDR3 sequences; the ten largest clones claim 7.3%. CDR1 and CDR2 (germline): LNHDA, SQIVND (reference sequence). The CDR3 has 15 amino acids. The sample was blood T cells: a sorted CD56 or NKG2C T cell subset, CD4+ or CD8+ T cells, or bulk PBMC T cells (not recorded which). The chain uses TRBV19 and TRBJ1-5; no DNA is available, so the TRBD1 call from TCRdb remains unchecked. The receptor was isolated from a woman between 18 and 70 years old in good health. The CDR3 here is CASSIVTGGNQPQHF.